The 11 T cell receptor beta chains reported below all come from one sample, sequenced in a study of hypomethylating agent response in myelodysplastic syndrome. The repertoire was sequenced with immunoSEQ multiplex PCR; TCRdb's copy has only in-frame clones and lacks some. The sample carries around 3,000 clones, roughly nine tenths recorded once. The starting material was bone marrow, obtained before or after starting hypomethylating agent treatment for myelodysplastic syndrome (not recorded which). Receptors were obtained from a human donor with myelodysplastic syndrome.

The chain combines TRBV19 with TRBJ2-6; tentatively, D is TRBD1 (5 bases). CDR1 LNHDA and CDR2 SQIVND come from the germline V gene (reference sequence). Between the trimmed V and J ends, which lost 5 bases and 3 bases, there was a span of 11 bases. The CDR3 runs 15 residues. The CDR3, as DNA: TGTGCCAGTAGTCATCGGACAAATGGGGCCAACGTCCTGACTTTC. This gives the protein CASSHRTNGANVLTF.

V gene TRBV27 combines with J gene TRBJ2-7; D is possibly TRBD2 (5 bases). V was pared by 6 bases and J by 3 bases, with 12 bases between. Germline assignment: CDR1 MNHEY and CDR2 SMNVEV (reference sequence). The CDR3 length is 13 residues. CDR3 residues: CASRREVYYEQYF. CDR3 nucleotide sequence: TGTGCCAGCAGACGGGAAGTTTACTACGAGCAGTACTTC.

This sequence joins TRBV9 and TRBJ2-7; D might be TRBD1 or TRBD2, each matching 5 bases. The germline V gene encodes CDR1 SGDLS and CDR2 YYNGEE. V was clipped by 0 bases and J by 4 bases, with 14 bases between them. The length of the CDR3 is 15 residues. As DNA, the CDR3 is TGTGCCAGCAGCGTAGCGGGGACGCTAGATTACGAGCAGTACTTC. Its protein is CASSVAGTLDYEQYF.

The chain uses TRBV19 and TRBJ1-5; TRBD1 matches 7 bases. The length of the CDR3 is 17 residues. Unmatched junction bases numbered 9, after V lost 4 bases and J lost 0 bases. CDR1 LNHDA and CDR2 SQIVND come from the germline V gene (reference sequence). The CDR3 loop is CASSTRDSFLSNQPQHF. The CDR3 bases are TGTGCCAGTAGTACCCGGGACAGCTTTCTTAGCAATCAGCCCCAGCATTTT.

The chain combines TRBV19 with TRBJ2-4, with 9 bases aligning to TRBD1. The CDR3 is 16 amino acids. Trimming removed 4 bases from V and 4 bases from J; junction bases left unmatched: 8. The germline CDR1 and CDR2 sequences are LNHDA and SQIVND (reference sequence). CDR3 amino acids: CASSTYRGQGKNIQYF. CDR3 DNA sequence: TGTGCCAGTAGTACATACAGGGGGCAAGGGAAAAACATTCAGTACTTC. Looking up the rest from reference TRBV19 and TRBJ2-4 gives the full variable domain: DGGITQSPKYLFRKEGQNVTLSCEQNLNHDAMYWYRQDPGQGLRLIYYSQIVNDFQKGDIAEGYSVSREKKESFPLTVTSAQKNPTAFYLCASSTYRGQGKNIQYFGAGTRLSVL.

J is TRBJ2-7 and V is TRBV6-6, with 12 bases identical to TRBD1. Germline V gene data show CDR1 as MNHNY and CDR2 as SVGAGI (reference sequence). This CDR3 region has 14 residues. The trim removed 8 bases at V and 5 bases at J, leaving 7 bases unmatched. The CDR3, as DNA: TGTGCCAGCGCGCCGGGACAGGGGGCCCACGAGCAGTACTTC. Its protein product is CASAPGQGAHEQYF.

The chain employs TRBV5-1 and TRBJ2-5, with 7 bases aligning to TRBD1. The DNA end is more similar to TRBJ2-7, so the J call may be wrong. The CDR3 consists of 16 residues. Germline lookup yields CDR1 SGHRS and CDR2 YFSETQ. The CDR3: CASSLGLGQLGYEQYF. Here the CDR3 DNA reads TGCGCCAGCAGCTTGGGGCTGGGACAGCTAGGCTACGAGCAGTACTTC.

This clone is a singleton in its sample. The CDR3 spells CASRLGASNEQFF. The CDR3 DNA reads TGTGCCAGCAGGCTAGGGGCGAGCAATGAGCAGTTCTTC. This chain uses TRBV27 with TRBJ2-1, with TRBD1 as a possible D gene (5 bases). V lost 6 bases and J lost 6, with 12 bases in between. The germline V gene has CDR1 MNHEY and CDR2 SMNVEV (reference sequence). The CDR3 runs 13 residues.

The chain employs TRBV6-4 and TRBJ2-7; TRBD2 aligns across 8 bases. V dropped 6 bases and J dropped 3; count of bases not matched to a gene: 7. This CDR3 has 14 residues. The V gene's germline CDR1 is MRHNA and CDR2 SNTAGT. CDR3 residues: CASSPSGRSYEQYF. CDR3 coding DNA: TGTGCCAGCAGCCCTAGCGGGCGAAGCTACGAGCAGTACTTC.

V is TRBV6-6 and J is TRBJ1-1; D unclear. The CDR3 extends over 15 amino acids. Germline V lookup: CDR1 MNHNY, CDR2 SVGAGI (reference sequence). The ends were cut back, 0 bases at V and 1 base at J, with 9 bases in the middle. The CDR3 protein is CASSYSWTGNTEAFF. CDR3 nucleotides: TGTGCCAGCAGTTACTCCTGGACGGGGAACACTGAAGCTTTCTTT.

V and J are TRBV7-3 and TRBJ2-1; perhaps TRBD2 as D (5 bases). Germline V gene sequence: CDR1 SGHTA, CDR2 FQGTGA. The CDR3 is 13 residues long. The V end was cut by 1 base, the J end by 9 bases, with 10 bases between. The CDR3 DNA is TGTGCCAGCAGCTTAAGCCCTAGCCGTGAGCAGTTCTTC. Translated, it gives CASSLSPSREQFF.